These T cell receptor beta chains were read from a single sample in a study of shared clonotypes between healthy human individuals. Assay used: immunoSEQ multiplex PCR; TCRdb lists only in-frame clones, some missing. The data contain roughly 2.4 million clones, approximately 95% of them singletons. Sample: naive CD4+ T cells sorted from blood. These receptors were taken from a man between 18 and 29 years old in good health. The CDR3 runs from the conserved cysteine through the conserved F or W. Fields, in order: J gene, clone size, D gene, V gene, CDR3 length, CDR3 protein, CDR3 DNA. D genes are given only for firm matches. Rows give clone size only sometimes, using once, few, many, or a class for an expanded clone.

j_call: TRBJ1-2; clone_size: NA; d_call: NA; v_call: TRBV6-5; cdr3_length: 13; cdr3_aa: CASSYRRNYGYTF; cdr3_nt: TGTGCCAGCAGTTACAGACGAAACTATGGCTACACCTTC
j_call: TRBJ1-4; clone_size: NA; d_call: TRBD1; v_call: TRBV5-4; cdr3_length: 15; cdr3_aa: CASSAGQGESEKLFF; cdr3_nt: TGTGCCAGCAGCGCCGGACAGGGCGAATCGGAAAAACTGTTTTTT
j_call: TRBJ1-5; clone_size: NA; d_call: NA; v_call: TRBV28; cdr3_length: 15; cdr3_aa: CASSLMGPSNQPQHF; cdr3_nt: TGTGCCAGCAGTTTAATGGGTCCCAGCAATCAGCCCCAGCATTTT
j_call: TRBJ2-7; clone_size: NA; d_call: TRBD2; v_call: TRBV5-1; cdr3_length: 15; cdr3_aa: CASSLLTSGTHEQYF; cdr3_nt: TGCGCCAGCAGCTTGTTGACTAGCGGGACCCACGAGCAGTACTTC
j_call: TRBJ1-2; clone_size: NA; d_call: TRBD1; v_call: TRBV27; cdr3_length: 16; cdr3_aa: CASSFGPDRGIGGYTF; cdr3_nt: TGTGCCAGCAGTTTTGGGCCCGACAGGGGGATTGGTGGCTACACCTTC
j_call: TRBJ1-3; clone_size: NA; d_call: NA; v_call: TRBV18; cdr3_length: 14; cdr3_aa: CASSPDDSGNTIYF; cdr3_nt: TGTGCCAGCTCACCGGATGACTCTGGAAACACCATATATTTT
j_call: TRBJ2-7; clone_size: NA; d_call: NA; v_call: TRBV19; cdr3_length: 13; cdr3_aa: CASSIQTGYEQYF; cdr3_nt: TGTGCCAGTAGTATACAGACTGGCTACGAGCAGTACTTC
j_call: TRBJ1-6; clone_size: NA; d_call: TRBD1; v_call: TRBV13; cdr3_length: 13; cdr3_aa: CASSPDRVSPLHF; cdr3_nt: TGTGCCAGCAGCCCGGACAGGGTTTCACCCCTCCACTTT
j_call: TRBJ1-6; clone_size: NA; d_call: NA; v_call: TRBV18; cdr3_length: 16; cdr3_aa: CASSPGVFQDGSPLHF; cdr3_nt: TGTGCCAGCTCACCCGGCGTCTTTCAGGACGGTTCACCCCTCCACTTT
j_call: TRBJ2-7; clone_size: once; d_call: NA; v_call: TRBV18; cdr3_length: 14; cdr3_aa: CASSASGVTYEQYF; cdr3_nt: TGTGCCAGCTCAGCGTCCGGGGTCACCTACGAGCAGTACTTC
j_call: TRBJ2-4; clone_size: NA; d_call: NA; v_call: TRBV19; cdr3_length: 21; cdr3_aa: CASSKNLAGQDGPLAKNIQYF; cdr3_nt: TGTGCCAGTAGCAAAAATTTAGCGGGACAGGACGGCCCCTTAGCCAAAAACATTCAGTACTTC